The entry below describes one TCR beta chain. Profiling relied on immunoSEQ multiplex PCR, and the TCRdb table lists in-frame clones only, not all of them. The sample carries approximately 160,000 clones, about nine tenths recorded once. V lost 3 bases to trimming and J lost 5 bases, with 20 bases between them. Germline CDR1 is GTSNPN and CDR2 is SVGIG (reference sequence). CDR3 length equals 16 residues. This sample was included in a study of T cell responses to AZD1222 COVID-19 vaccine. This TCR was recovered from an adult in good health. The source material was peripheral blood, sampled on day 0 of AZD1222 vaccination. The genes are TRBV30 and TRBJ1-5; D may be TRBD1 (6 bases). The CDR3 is CAWRGVGGIGDQPQHF. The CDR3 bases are TGTGCCTGGAGAGGAGTAGGGGGAATAGGAGATCAGCCCCAGCATTTT. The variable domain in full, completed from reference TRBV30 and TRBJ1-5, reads SQTIHQWPATLVQPVGSPLSLECTVEGTSNPNLYWYRQAAGRGLQLLFYSVGIGQISSEVPQNLSASRPQDRQFILSSKKLLLSDSGFYLCAWRGVGGIGDQPQHFGDGTRLSIL.